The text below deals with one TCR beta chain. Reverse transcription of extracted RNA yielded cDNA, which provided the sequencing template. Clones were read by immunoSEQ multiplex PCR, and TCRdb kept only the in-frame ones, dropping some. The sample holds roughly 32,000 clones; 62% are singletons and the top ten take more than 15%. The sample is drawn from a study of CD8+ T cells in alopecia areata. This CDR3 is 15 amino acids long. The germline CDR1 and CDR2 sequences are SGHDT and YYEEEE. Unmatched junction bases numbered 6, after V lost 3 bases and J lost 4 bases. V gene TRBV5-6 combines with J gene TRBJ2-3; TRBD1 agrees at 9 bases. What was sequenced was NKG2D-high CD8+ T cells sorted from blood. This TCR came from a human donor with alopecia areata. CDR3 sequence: CASSSGQGFADTQYF. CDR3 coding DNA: TGTGCCAGCAGCTCGGGACAGGGTTTCGCAGATACGCAGTATTTT.